Each of the 29 T cell receptor beta chains below was sequenced from the same sample in a study of blood T cell repertoires in COVID-19. Sequencing was performed with immunoSEQ multiplex PCR; in TCRdb, only in-frame clones are kept and a portion is missing. The sample consists of approximately 300,000 clones, 90% of them appearing once. The sequenced material came from PBMCs or T cells enriched from blood (not recorded which). The source of these receptors is a woman in her twenties or thirties who had been exposed to COVID-19.

The chain carries TRBV6-5 and TRBJ2-1; 12 nucleotides agree with TRBD2. Germline V gene lookup returns CDR1 MNHEY and CDR2 SVGAGI. The CDR3 covers 13 residues. Trimming at V came to 8 bases and at J to 4 bases, leaving 0 bases not matched to a gene. CDR3 sequence reads: CASGTSGYNEQFF. In DNA form, the CDR3 reads TGTGCCAGCGGGACTAGCGGGTACAATGAGCAGTTCTTC.

This clone was recorded once. The rearrangement links TRBV24-1 to TRBJ2-2; perhaps TRBD1 as D (6 bases). V shed 3 bases and J shed 6 bases, with 7 bases lying between them. The CDR3 runs to 13 residues. Germline V CDR1 and CDR2: KGHDR, SFDVKD. The CDR3 sequence is CATSDPGAGELFF. The DNA of the CDR3 is TGTGCCACCAGTGATCCAGGGGCCGGGGAGCTGTTTTTT.

The V and J genes are TRBV6-2 or TRBV6-3 and TRBJ1-3; D possibly corresponds to TRBD1 (6 bases). The CDR3 covers 15 residues. The germline V and J ends were trimmed by 8 bases and 8 bases, with 22 bases remaining between them. Germline CDR1 reads MNHEY; CDR2 reads SVGEGT. This CDR3 reads CASGLPVQGLDTIYF. In DNA, the CDR3 is TGTGCCAGCGGCCTACCAGTACAGGGTCTGGACACCATATATTTT.

The chain is built from TRBV5-5 and TRBJ2-2; D possibly corresponds to TRBD2 (7 bases). Germline assignment: CDR1 SGHKS and CDR2 YYEKEE (reference sequence). This CDR3 is 16 amino acids long. V was pared by 0 bases and J by 3 bases, with 12 bases between. The CDR3 bases are TGTGCCAGCAGCTTGGGGCAGGGGAGGGACACCGGGGAGCTGTTTTTT. Protein: CASSLGQGRDTGELFF. The variable domain in full, completed from reference TRBV5-5 and TRBJ2-2, reads DAGVTQSPTHLIKTRGQQVTLRCSPISGHKSVSWYQQVLGQGPQFIFQYYEKEERGRGNFPDRFSARQFPNYSSELNVNALLLGDSALYLCASSLGQGRDTGELFFGEGSRLTVL.

The CDR3 sequence: CASSLLFTAGGGEQYF. The DNA of the CDR3 is TGCGCCAGCAGCCTGTTATTTACAGCGGGGGGTGGCGAGCAGTACTTC. The rearrangement links TRBV5-1 to TRBJ2-7, with 9 bases that match TRBD2. The CDR3 runs to 16 residues. Per germline, CDR1 SGHRS and CDR2 YFSETQ. V gave up 4 bases and J gave up 6 bases; unmatched junction bases: 14.

The table lists this clone with a count of one. The chain recombines TRBV25-1 with TRBJ1-2; possibly TRBD1 for D (6 bases). The CDR3 is made up of 18 amino acids. Trimming stripped 3 bases from V and 4 bases from J, with 24 bases between. Germline assignment: CDR1 MGHDK and CDR2 SYGVNS. CDR3 sequence: CASSDDTGWESGSYGYTF. Here the CDR3 DNA reads TGTGCCAGCAGTGACGATACAGGGTGGGAAAGCGGATCCTATGGCTACACCTTC.

The chain recombines TRBV6-6 with TRBJ2-7; 7 positions agree with TRBD1. Per the germline V gene, CDR1 is MNHNY and CDR2 is SVGAGI (reference sequence). The trim removed 6 bases at V and 1 base at J, leaving 3 bases unmatched. The CDR3 consists of 13 residues. CDR3 amino acids: CASRGQESYEQYF. CDR3 bases: TGTGCCAGCAGAGGACAGGAATCCTACGAGCAGTACTTC.

This clone was seen a single time. The chain couples TRBV19 to TRBJ2-6; D may be TRBD2 (6 bases). V was cut by 4 bases and J by 0 bases, with 13 bases left in between. In germline, CDR1 is LNHDA, CDR2 SQIVND (reference sequence). The CDR3 is 17 residues long. CDR3 in DNA: TGTGCCAGTAGTAGGGGGACTTCCTTCTCTGGGGCCAACGTCCTGACTTTC. This encodes CASSRGTSFSGANVLTF.

The rearrangement links TRBV2 to TRBJ2-1; 8 bases are shared with TRBD1. Germline V gene lookup returns CDR1 SNHLY and CDR2 FYNNEI. The CDR3 is 15 amino acids. Trimming at V came to 6 bases and at J to 8 bases, leaving 12 bases not matched to a gene. CDR3 DNA: TGTGCCAGCAGGGAGACAGGGGTTTTCATCGATGAGCAGTTCTTC. Translating it yields CASRETGVFIDEQFF.

The chain has TRBV11-3 and TRBJ2-1, with 11 bases fitting TRBD2. The V and J ends lost 5 bases and 3 bases, in that order; junction bases with no gene match: 6. Germline V gene data show CDR1 as SGHNT and CDR2 as YENEEA. CDR3 length: 16 residues. The chain's CDR3 is CASSDDGTSGYNEQFF. The CDR3, as DNA: TGTGCCAGCAGCGACGACGGGACTAGCGGCTACAATGAGCAGTTCTTC.

V and J are TRBV7-6 and TRBJ1-2; 7 nucleotides match TRBD1. CDR3 length equals 14 residues. With 5 bases clipped from V and 6 bases from J, the junction kept 9 bases outside the gene matches. The germline V gene encodes CDR1 SGHVS and CDR2 FNYEAQ. This CDR3 is CASSPQQGRDGYTF. CDR3 bases: TGTGCCAGCAGCCCACAACAGGGGCGGGATGGCTACACCTTC.

This clone was detected once. This chain connects TRBV5-6 to TRBJ2-7; 7 bases match TRBD2. Germline V CDR1 and CDR2: SGHDT, YYEEEE. This CDR3 comprises 16 residues. Trimming removed 0 bases from V and 6 bases from J; junction bases left unmatched: 12. The CDR3 here is CASSLDWTSVQSEQYF. CDR3 DNA: TGTGCCAGCAGCTTGGACTGGACTAGTGTTCAGAGCGAGCAGTACTTC.

J is TRBJ2-7 and V is TRBV5-1, with 7 bases identical to TRBD1. Trimming removed 1 base from V and 0 bases from J; junction bases left unmatched: 4. CDR1 and CDR2 from the germline V gene are SGHRS and YFSETQ. This CDR3 spans 15 amino acids. CDR3 nucleotides: TGCGCCAGCAGCTTGACCGGGACAGCCTCCTACGAGCAGTACTTC. Translated: CASSLTGTASYEQYF.

The chain is built from TRBV5-1 and TRBJ1-2; D possibly corresponds to TRBD1 (6 bases). In germline, CDR1 is SGHRS, CDR2 YFSETQ. The CDR3 totals 14 residues. Trimming pared 4 bases from V and 6 bases from J, leaving 16 bases between. The CDR3 reads CASSPVGAGDGYTF. DNA for the CDR3: TGCGCCAGCAGCCCGGTGGGGGCTGGGGATGGCTACACCTTC.

In this sample, this clone turned up once. V and J are TRBV9 and TRBJ1-5; D is perhaps TRBD1 (6 bases). Germline V lookup: CDR1 SGDLS, CDR2 YYNGEE. The V end was cut by 1 base, the J end by 2 bases, with 10 bases between. The CDR3 consists of 15 residues. CDR3 amino acids: CASSVSAGGNQPQHF. CDR3 sequence (DNA): TGTGCCAGCAGCGTATCGGCAGGGGGCAATCAGCCCCAGCATTTT.

V usage is TRBV20-1 and J usage is TRBJ1-1; TRBD1 agrees at 8 bases. Trimming cost V 3 bases and J 0 bases; bases outside gene matches: 6. The CDR3 length is 15 residues. Germline V gene sequence: CDR1 DFQATT, CDR2 SNEGSKA (reference sequence). CDR3: CSASQGARMNTEAFF. CDR3 sequence (DNA): TGCAGTGCTAGTCAGGGGGCGCGGATGAACACTGAAGCTTTCTTT.

V gene TRBV3-1 (or the pseudogene TRBV3-2) combines with J gene TRBJ1-2; TRBD1 matches 8 bases. V lost 0 bases to trimming and J lost 7 bases; unmatched junction nucleotides: 7. CDR1 is LGHDT and CDR2 is YNNKEL in the germline V gene (reference sequence). The length of the CDR3 is 15 residues. CDR3 bases: TGTGCCAGCAGCCAAGATCTTAGTCAGGGGGCTGGCTACACCTTC. As protein: CASSQDLSQGAGYTF.

This chain uses TRBV6-2 or TRBV6-3 with TRBJ1-2; D is perhaps TRBD1 (5 bases). Germline CDR1 reads MNHEY; CDR2 reads SVGEGT. This CDR3 comprises 13 residues. With 2 bases removed from V and 6 bases from J, the gap between germline ends came to 10 bases. The CDR3 is CASSYTGVHGYTF. In nucleotides, the CDR3 is TGTGCCAGCAGTTACACGGGGGTTCATGGCTACACCTTC.

The CDR3 nucleotides are TGTGCCAGTAGTATAGGAGGAAGGCGGGAGCAGTACTTC. This sequence encodes CASSIGGRREQYF. V is TRBV19 and J is TRBJ2-7; D not resolved. The CDR3 has 13 residues. The V and J ends lost 1 base and 7 bases respectively, with 11 bases between them. Germline V gene data show CDR1 as LNHDA and CDR2 as SQIVND (reference sequence).

This clone appeared once. The J gene is TRBJ1-6, the V gene TRBV5-8; D perhaps matches TRBD1 (5 bases). In germline, CDR1 is SGHTS, CDR2 YDEGEE. V lost 4 bases and J 10 bases, leaving 12 bases between the germline ends. The CDR3 runs 13 residues. CDR3 protein: CASSPARGSPLHF. The CDR3, as DNA: TGTGCCAGCAGCCCGGCTAGGGGCTCACCCCTCCACTTT.

The chain links TRBV20-1 to TRBJ1-5; 9 bases are a match to TRBD1. CDR1 is DFQATT, CDR2 SNEGSKA, per germline (reference sequence). This CDR3 comprises 17 residues. V lost 3 bases, J lost 2 bases, and 11 bases stayed unmatched. CDR3 loop: CSASNDRGYDGNQPQHF. The CDR3 DNA is TGCAGTGCTAGTAATGACAGGGGGTACGACGGCAATCAGCCCCAGCATTTT.

The chain recombines TRBV7-9 with TRBJ1-3; 9 positions agree with TRBD1. V was clipped by 5 bases and J by 2 bases; unmatched bases: 7. Germline lookup yields CDR1 SEHNR and CDR2 FQNEAQ (reference sequence). The CDR3 consists of 16 residues. CDR3 sequence reads: CASSRDRGTAGNTIYF. In nucleotides, the CDR3 is TGTGCCAGCAGCCGCGACAGGGGGACGGCTGGAAACACCATATATTTT.

The chain links TRBV5-4 to TRBJ2-7; 10 positions agree with TRBD1. The germline CDR1 and CDR2 sequences are SGHNT and YYREEE (reference sequence). V lost 9 bases to trimming and J lost 3 bases; unmatched junction nucleotides: 9. The CDR3 consists of 14 residues. As DNA, the CDR3 is TGTGCCACCAAGACAGGGGGCTTCGGCTACGAGCAGTACTTC. Amino acids: CATKTGGFGYEQYF.

CDR3 sequence (DNA): TGTGCCAGCAGTGAACTGGCGCTAACAGGGCTGAACACTGAAGCTTTCTTT. It encodes CASSELALTGLNTEAFF. V and J are TRBV6-1 and TRBJ1-1, with D perhaps matching TRBD1 (6 bases). V gave up 2 bases and J gave up 0 bases, with 16 bases separating them. CDR1 and CDR2 (germline): MNHNS, SASEGT. The CDR3 has 17 amino acids.

The chain couples TRBV2 to TRBJ1-3; weak D call: TRBD1 (5 bases). The V end lost 4 bases, the J end lost 1 base, and 14 bases lay between the germline ends. Germline CDR1 is SNHLY and CDR2 is FYNNEI. The CDR3 loop spans 16 amino acids. CDR3 in amino acids: CASSGPNRYSGNTIYF. CDR3 in DNA: TGTGCCAGCAGTGGACCCAACAGGTATTCTGGAAACACCATATATTTT.

The chain is built from TRBV18 and TRBJ1-3, with a weak D call TRBD1 (5 bases). CDR3 length equals 15 residues. Germline V gene data show CDR1 as KGHSH and CDR2 as LQKENI. V was shortened by 8 bases and J by 0 bases, with 14 bases between the two germline ends. For the CDR3, the DNA is TGTGCCAGCACCCTAGGGGAAAACTCTGGAAACACCATATATTTT. Its protein product is CASTLGENSGNTIYF.

CDR3 sequence reads: CASSSLGGLGIYGYTF. The DNA for the CDR3 is TGTGCCAGCAGCTCCCTCGGGGGGCTAGGGATCTATGGCTACACCTTC. The rearrangement joins TRBV9 to TRBJ1-2; maybe TRBD1 (6 bases). V was pared by 4 bases and J by 4 bases, with 20 bases between. The CDR3 contains 16 residues. CDR1 and CDR2 from the germline V gene are SGDLS and YYNGEE.

CDR3 in amino acids: CASSYGGTGNQPQHF. In nucleotides, the CDR3 is TGTGCCAGCAGTTACGGGGGGACAGGGAATCAGCCCCAGCATTTT. The chain couples TRBV6-5 to TRBJ1-5; 9 nucleotides agree with TRBD1. This CDR3 is 15 amino acids long. The junction had 3 bases not matched to a gene; V was cut back by 2 bases and J by 4 bases. Germline V lookup: CDR1 MNHEY, CDR2 SVGAGI.

The table lists this clone with a count of one. The chain has TRBV5-1 and TRBJ1-2, with 8 bases identical to TRBD1. V shed 3 bases, J shed 4 bases, and the junction held 8 bases outside the gene matches. The germline CDR1 and CDR2 sequences are SGHRS and YFSETQ. The CDR3 loop spans 15 amino acids. This CDR3 is CASSSLTGGSYGYTF. In nucleotides, the CDR3 is TGCGCCAGCAGCTCGCTTACAGGGGGTAGCTATGGCTACACCTTC. Supplemented by reference TRBV5-1 and TRBJ1-2, the full variable domain reads KAGVTQTPRYLIKTRGQQVTLSCSPISGHRSVSWYQQTPGQGLQFLFEYFSETQRNKGNFPGRFSGRQFSNSRSEMNVSTLELGDSALYLCASSSLTGGSYGYTFGSGTRLTVV.